One and the same sample provided the 32 T cell receptor beta chains below, sequenced in a study of control samples from healthy donors and cancer patients. Profiling relied on immunoSEQ multiplex PCR, and the TCRdb table lists in-frame clones only, not all of them. The table shows fewer than 200,000 clones, with 93% occurring only once. The specimen was blood. All receptors come from a woman between 55 and 75 years old in good health.

The V and J genes are TRBV6-5 and TRBJ1-2; 8 bases agree with TRBD1. J was trimmed by 2 bases and V by 2 bases; bases with no gene match: 1. Germline V gene lookup returns CDR1 MNHEY and CDR2 SVGAGI. The CDR3 totals 14 residues. CDR3 protein: CASSYRDRNYGYTF. CDR3 coding DNA: TGTGCCAGCAGTTACCGGGACAGGAACTATGGCTACACCTTC.

V gene TRBV7-2 combines with J gene TRBJ2-2, with 10 bases lining up with TRBD1. V shed 4 bases, J shed 0 bases, and the junction held 5 bases outside the gene matches. The CDR3 totals 17 residues. Germline V lookup: CDR1 SGHTA, CDR2 FQGNSA. The CDR3 coding sequence is TGTGCCAGCAGCTCCAGGGGACAGGGGCCGAACACCGGGGAGCTGTTTTTT. This gives the protein CASSSRGQGPNTGELFF.

The chain combines TRBV2 with TRBJ1-2; D gene unclear. Trimming stripped 2 bases from V and 5 bases from J, with 6 bases between. The CDR3 totals 12 residues. The germline V gene has CDR1 SNHLY and CDR2 FYNNEI. The CDR3 loop is CASSESYYGYTF. DNA for the CDR3: TGTGCCAGCAGTGAAAGTTATTATGGCTACACCTTC.

The chain has TRBV4-3 and TRBJ2-5, with 9 bases identical to TRBD2. The germline V gene encodes CDR1 LGHNA and CDR2 YSLEER. CDR3 length equals 18 residues. With V trimmed by 1 base and J by 3 bases, 12 bases remained unmatched. CDR3 protein: CASSQAMGAASGEETQYF. DNA for the CDR3: TGCGCCAGCAGCCAAGCCATGGGGGCCGCTAGCGGGGAAGAGACCCAGTACTTC.

This clone was seen a single time. This chain's CDR3 is CASSLGNMYEQYF. The CDR3 coding sequence is TGTGCCAGCAGTTTAGGGAACATGTACGAGCAGTACTTC. The V and J genes are TRBV12-3 or TRBV12-4 and TRBJ2-7; D unclear. Trimming removed 1 base from V and 4 bases from J, with 8 bases in between. This CDR3 spans 13 amino acids.

The V gene is TRBV6-6, the J gene TRBJ1-1, with D perhaps matching TRBD1 (6 bases). V lost 5 bases and J lost 0, with 13 bases in between. The CDR3 consists of 15 residues. Per the germline V gene, CDR1 is MNHNY and CDR2 is SVGAGI (reference sequence). This CDR3 is CASSTGSPVNTEAFF. The CDR3, as DNA: TGTGCCAGCAGTACAGGGAGCCCTGTGAACACTGAAGCTTTCTTT.

The chain couples TRBV10-3 to TRBJ1-5, with unresolved D. CDR1 and CDR2 (germline): ENHRY, SYGVKD. V lost 5 bases to trimming and J lost 1 base, with 6 bases between them. The CDR3 runs to 13 residues. CDR3 region: CAISYDSNQPQHF. CDR3 DNA: TGTGCCATCAGTTATGACAGCAATCAGCCCCAGCATTTT.

This chain uses TRBV10-1 with TRBJ1-3, with 12 nucleotides matching TRBD1. There are 16 residues in the CDR3. CDR1 WNHNN and CDR2 SYGVQD come from the germline V gene (reference sequence). V was clipped by 5 bases and J by 4 bases; unmatched bases: 6. Here the CDR3 DNA reads TGCGCCAGCAGTCCCGGGACAGGGGGCGCCGGAAACACCATATATTTT. It encodes CASSPGTGGAGNTIYF.

The gene calls are TRBV5-4 and TRBJ2-5; the D is unclear. CDR3 length: 14 residues. In germline, CDR1 is SGHNT, CDR2 YYREEE (reference sequence). V lost 0 bases, J lost 2 bases, and 8 bases lay in between. The CDR3 spells CASSLAGTQETQYF. DNA of the CDR3: TGTGCCAGCAGCTTGGCGGGTACTCAAGAGACCCAGTACTTC.

Turning to this clone: At one end, the junction sequence differs from germline, possibly due to a read error. In DNA, the CDR3 is TGTGCCAGCAGTGAATCGCGGTCTCTTTCCCGCGGAAACTTC. Amino acid sequence: CASSESRSLSRGNF. The chain combines TRBV6-1 with TRBJ1-2; D remains ambiguous. Looked up from germline, CDR1 is MNHNS and CDR2 is SASEGT. This CDR3 is built from 14 residues.

V gene TRBV30 combines with J gene TRBJ2-3, with 9 bases matching TRBD2. The CDR3 sequence is 15 residues long. The germline CDR1 and CDR2 sequences are GTSNPN and SVGIG (reference sequence). The trim removed 5 bases at V and 4 bases at J, leaving 10 bases unmatched. CDR3: CAWAASGVRPDTQYF. CDR3 coding DNA: TGTGCCTGGGCGGCTAGCGGGGTGAGACCAGATACGCAGTATTTT.

The gene calls are TRBV7-2 and TRBJ2-3; perhaps TRBD2 as D (5 bases). The V end was cut by 5 bases, the J end by 4 bases, with 10 bases between. CDR1 and CDR2 from the germline V gene are SGHTA and FQGNSA. CDR3 length equals 13 residues. CDR3 protein: CASSKLGPDTQYF. As DNA, the CDR3 is TGTGCCAGCAGCAAACTAGGGCCAGATACGCAGTATTTT.

The rearrangement links TRBV10-3 to TRBJ1-2; TRBD1 aligns across 8 bases. V trimming: 9 bases; J trimming: 5 bases; junction bases outside the gene matches: 8. The germline CDR1 and CDR2 sequences are ENHRY and SYGVKD. The CDR3 consists of 13 residues. Here the CDR3 reads CAISTGENYGYTF. CDR3 DNA sequence: TGTGCCATATCGACAGGGGAGAATTATGGCTACACCTTC.

The genes are TRBV25-1 and TRBJ1-2; 9 bases align to TRBD1. This CDR3 contains 16 residues. Germline V lookup: CDR1 MGHDK, CDR2 SYGVNS. Trimming at V came to 4 bases and at J to 5 bases, leaving 11 bases not matched to a gene. The DNA of the CDR3 is TGTGCCAGCAGTGGAACCGGGACAGGGACTTCTTATGGCTACACCTTC. This encodes CASSGTGTGTSYGYTF.

CDR3 in amino acids: CASSSGTSPDTQYF. For the CDR3, the DNA is TGTGCCAGCAGCAGCGGGACTAGCCCAGATACGCAGTATTTT. The V and J genes are TRBV11-1 and TRBJ2-3; the match to TRBD2 covers 9 bases. Trimming removed 5 bases from V and 4 bases from J; junction bases left unmatched: 4. The CDR3 is made up of 14 amino acids. Germline lookup yields CDR1 SGHAT and CDR2 FQDESV (reference sequence). Supplemented by reference TRBV11-1 and TRBJ2-3, the full variable domain reads EAEVAQSPRYKITEKSQAVAFWCDPISGHATLYWYRQILGQGPELLVQFQDESVVDDSQLPKDRFSAERLKGVDSTLKIQPAELGDSAMYLCASSSGTSPDTQYFGPGTRLTVL.

The V gene is TRBV28, the J gene TRBJ1-5, with no clear D. The CDR3 is 13 amino acids. Trimming shortened V by 4 bases and J by 3 bases, and 7 bases separated the two germline ends. Germline assignment: CDR1 MDHEN and CDR2 SYDVKM. CDR3 in amino acids: CASSWPNNQPQHF. The CDR3, as DNA: TGTGCCAGCAGTTGGCCGAACAATCAGCCCCAGCATTTT.

This chain connects TRBV19 to TRBJ1-3, with D tentatively TRBD1 (5 bases). CDR1 and CDR2 from the germline V gene are LNHDA and SQIVND (reference sequence). The CDR3 has 14 amino acids. V lost 10 bases and J 0 bases, leaving 13 bases between the germline ends. Here the CDR3 DNA reads TGTGCCACCCTAAGACAGAGCTCTGGAAACACCATATATTTT. This codes for CATLRQSSGNTIYF.

The rearrangement joins TRBV3-1 (or the pseudogene TRBV3-2) to TRBJ1-6; unclear D gene. V shed 0 bases and J shed 3 bases, with 12 bases lying between them. The CDR3 runs 17 residues. Looked up from germline, CDR1 is LGHDT and CDR2 is YNNKEL (reference sequence). The CDR3 spells CASSQDLRKFYNSPLHF. As DNA, the CDR3 is TGTGCCAGCAGCCAAGATCTTAGGAAATTCTATAATTCACCCCTCCACTTT.

The rearrangement joins TRBV6-5 to TRBJ2-7; 8 nucleotides align to TRBD2. The CDR3 is 14 residues long. V was clipped by 4 bases and J by 2 bases; unmatched bases: 4. Germline V gene data show CDR1 as MNHEY and CDR2 as SVGAGI. The CDR3 coding sequence is TGTGCCAGCAGTTTAGCGGGAACCCCCTACGAGCAGTACTTC. Amino acids: CASSLAGTPYEQYF.

J is TRBJ1-2 and V is TRBV7-2; D unresolved. The germline CDR1 and CDR2 sequences are SGHTA and FQGNSA. The germline V and J ends were trimmed by 5 bases and 4 bases, with 11 bases remaining between them. This CDR3 is 13 amino acids long. DNA of the CDR3: TGTGCCAGCAGCCGTCTATCCTTCTATGGCTACACCTTC. Translation: CASSRLSFYGYTF.

This chain links TRBV11-2 with TRBJ1-3; 9 nucleotides line up with TRBD1. This CDR3 is 19 amino acids long. CDR1 and CDR2 from the germline V gene are SGHAT and FQNNGV. V shed 1 base, J shed 2 bases, and the junction held 12 bases outside the gene matches. The CDR3 loop reads CASSLAGTGMGYAGNTIYF. CDR3 in DNA: TGTGCCAGCAGCTTAGCGGGGACAGGGATGGGTTACGCTGGAAACACCATATATTTT.

The V and J genes are TRBV5-6 and TRBJ2-1; 10 nucleotides line up with TRBD1. CDR1 SGHDT and CDR2 YYEEEE come from the germline V gene. The CDR3 spans 14 residues. J gave up 6 bases and V 2 bases, and 2 bases lay outside the gene matches. The CDR3 loop is CASSLGTGVNEQFF. DNA of the CDR3: TGTGCCAGCAGCTTAGGGACAGGGGTCAATGAGCAGTTCTTC.

This clone was observed a single time. This chain links TRBV7-3 with TRBJ2-7; D possibly corresponds to TRBD2 (5 bases). This CDR3 has 15 amino acids. Looked up from germline, CDR1 is SGHTA and CDR2 is FQGTGA. V shed 2 bases and J shed 3 bases, with 14 bases lying between them. The CDR3 is CASSLGAAPLYEQYF. The CDR3 coding sequence is TGTGCCAGCAGCTTAGGAGCGGCCCCGCTCTACGAGCAGTACTTC.

The V gene is TRBV7-9, the J gene TRBJ1-1; 9 bases fit TRBD1. The V segment lost 3 bases and the J segment 3 bases; nucleotides outside the gene matches: 2. Germline CDR1 reads SEHNR; CDR2 reads FQNEAQ (reference sequence). The CDR3 runs to 14 residues. DNA for the CDR3: TGTGCCAGCAGCTTGGACAGGGGCGACACTGAAGCTTTCTTT. Its protein is CASSLDRGDTEAFF.

This chain joins TRBV5-1 and TRBJ1-1; D might be TRBD1 (5 bases). V was trimmed by 0 bases and J by 8 bases, leaving 5 bases between them. The length of the CDR3 is 11 residues. Germline-derived CDR1 and CDR2 are SGHRS and YFSETQ. The CDR3 nucleotides read TGCGCCAGCAGCTTGGGACAGGAAGCTTTCTTT. Translating gives CASSLGQEAFF.

Concerning this clone itself: A much larger clone lies one base from this, so it may be a read error. The chain couples TRBV2 to TRBJ1-1, with a possible D match to TRBD1 (6 bases). Germline V gene sequence: CDR1 SNHLY, CDR2 FYNNEI. This CDR3 is 13 amino acids long. V was cut by 6 bases and J by 1 base, with 9 bases left in between. The CDR3, as DNA: TGTGCCAGCAGCTTACAGGGGAACACTGAAGCTTTCTTT. Amino acid sequence: CASSLQGNTEAFF.

In the case of this clone: At the DNA level, this CDR3 is encoded by other sequences in the same sample as well. CDR3 bases: TGTGCCAGCAGGACCGGGACAGGGAGCACTGGGGAGCTGTTTTTT. It codes for CASRTGTGSTGELFF. This chain connects TRBV2 to TRBJ2-2; 9 bases match TRBD1. The CDR3 spans 15 residues. The V gene end was trimmed by 6 bases and the J gene end by 8 bases; junction bases not matched to a gene: 10. The V gene's germline CDR1 is SNHLY and CDR2 FYNNEI.

The chain employs TRBV15 and TRBJ2-7; 8 nucleotides align to TRBD1. Germline V gene sequence: CDR1 LNHNV, CDR2 YYDKDF (reference sequence). CDR3 length: 17 amino acids. Trimming cost V 0 bases and J 2 bases; bases outside gene matches: 9. CDR3 loop: CATSRDDWDRFTYEQYF. The CDR3 nucleotides read TGTGCCACCAGCAGAGATGATTGGGACAGGTTCACCTACGAGCAGTACTTC.

The chain couples TRBV11-2 to TRBJ1-5, with 7 bases lining up with TRBD1. The germline CDR1 and CDR2 sequences are SGHAT and FQNNGV. Losses at the gene ends were 3 bases for V and 2 bases for J; bases not matched to a gene: 4. CDR3 length: 15 residues. The CDR3 DNA reads TGTGCCAGCAGCTTGGGGACAGACGGCAATCAGCCCCAGCATTTT. Amino acids: CASSLGTDGNQPQHF. Based on the CDR3 plus reference TRBV11-2 and TRBJ1-5, the full variable domain is EAGVAQSPRYKIIEKRQSVAFWCNPISGHATLYWYQQILGQGPKLLIQFQNNGVVDDSQLPKDRFSAERLKGVDSTLKIQPAKLEDSAVYLCASSLGTDGNQPQHFGDGTRLSIL.

The chain is built from TRBV20-1 and TRBJ1-1; no reliable D call. The V and J ends lost 7 bases and 2 bases respectively, with 8 bases between them. The CDR3 is 11 amino acids. Germline V gene data show CDR1 as DFQATT and CDR2 as SNEGSKA (reference sequence). The CDR3: CSGQVNTEAFF. Here the CDR3 DNA reads TGCAGTGGTCAGGTTAACACTGAAGCTTTCTTT.

This clone was picked up a small number of times. This chain connects TRBV6-5 to TRBJ1-3; D unresolved. Trimming removed 8 bases from V and 0 bases from J, with 11 bases in between. This CDR3 region has 14 residues. CDR1 and CDR2 (germline): MNHEY, SVGAGI. DNA of the CDR3: TGTGCCAGCTTTACCGGGTCCTCTGGAAACACCATATATTTT. Residues: CASFTGSSGNTIYF.

V is TRBV5-4 and J is TRBJ2-3; D remains unclear. V gave up 4 bases and J gave up 4 bases, with 7 bases separating them. The CDR3 runs 12 residues. In germline, CDR1 is SGHNT, CDR2 YYREEE (reference sequence). DNA for the CDR3: TGTGCCAGCAGCAGCTTTCCAGATACGCAGTATTTT. It translates to CASSSFPDTQYF. Looking up the rest from reference TRBV5-4 and TRBJ2-3 gives the full variable domain: ETGVTQSPTHLIKTRGQQVTLRCSSQSGHNTVSWYQQALGQGPQFIFQYYREEENGRGNFPPRFSGLQFPNYSSELNVNALELDDSALYLCASSSFPDTQYFGPGTRLTVL.